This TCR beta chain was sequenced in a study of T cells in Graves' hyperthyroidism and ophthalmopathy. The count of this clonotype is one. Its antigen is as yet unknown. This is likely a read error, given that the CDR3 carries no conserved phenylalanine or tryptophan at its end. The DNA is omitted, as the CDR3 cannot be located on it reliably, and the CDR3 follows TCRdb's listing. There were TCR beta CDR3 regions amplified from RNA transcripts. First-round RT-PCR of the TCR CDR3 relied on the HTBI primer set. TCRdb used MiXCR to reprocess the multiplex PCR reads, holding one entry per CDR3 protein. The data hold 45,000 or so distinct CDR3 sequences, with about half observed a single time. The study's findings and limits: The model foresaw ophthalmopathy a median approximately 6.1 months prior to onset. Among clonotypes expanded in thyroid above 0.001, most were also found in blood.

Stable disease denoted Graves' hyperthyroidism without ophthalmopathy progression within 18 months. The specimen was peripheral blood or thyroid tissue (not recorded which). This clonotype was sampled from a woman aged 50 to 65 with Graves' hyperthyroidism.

The CDR3 sequence: CSASRQGGNSPLHFGN. This rearrangement joins TRBV20-1 to TRBJ2-5; the table gives TRBD1 as D, unverified against the DNA. Termini included, the CDR3 measures 16 amino acids. Germline V lookup: CDR1 DFQATT, CDR2 SNEGSKA (reference sequence).